The following is a T cell receptor (beta chain) sequence with its context. What it binds is not known. CDR3 length equals 16 residues. Germline assignment: CDR1 SGHTA and CDR2 FQGNSA. The trim removed 0 bases at V and 1 base at J, leaving 5 bases unmatched. This entry belongs to a study of graft-versus-host responses after intestinal transplantation. The protocol was immunoSEQ multiplex PCR, while the TCRdb copy is restricted to in-frame clones and leaves out a portion. The sample contains roughly 50,000 clones, approximately 91% of which appear only once. Study-level points and caveats: Detected in recipient marrow were GvH clones, some of which were first observed in ileum or blood.

The material sequenced was unstimulated CD4+ T cells sorted from spleen or lymph node cells, taken before transplant. This TCR was recovered from a human donor who was the organ donor for an intestinal transplant. V gene TRBV7-2 combines with J gene TRBJ1-1, with 7 bases matching TRBD1. DNA for the CDR3: TGTGCCAGCAGCTTAGCCTCCGGGACAGCGAACACTGAAGCTTTCTTT. Protein product: CASSLASGTANTEAFF. The full variable domain, in which reference TRBV7-2 and TRBJ1-1 provide the parts outside the CDR3, is GAGVSQSPSNKVTEKGKDVELRCDPISGHTALYWYRQSLGQGLEFLIYFQGNSAPDKSGLPSDRFSAERTGGSVSTLTIQRTQQEDSAVYLCASSLASGTANTEAFFGQGTRLTVV.